This T cell receptor (beta chain) derives from a study of blood T cell repertoires in COVID-19. Study background: Spain, Italy and the United States supplied samples that represented acute and convalescent COVID-19.

Germline CDR1 and CDR2: MNHEY and SMNVEV (reference sequence). Trimming removed 8 bases from V and 0 bases from J, with 8 bases in between. The CDR3 length is 14 residues. Authors' processing steps: Quantification of nucleated cells was approximated via reference gene primer amplification. Generated by immunoSEQ multiplex PCR, the TCRdb table keeps only in-frame clones and is missing some. The DNA was the basis for D and trimming; V, J and clone size are from that table. The sample has 200,000 to 300,000 clones, 70% to 90% seen once. Sequenced: peripheral blood. V usage is TRBV27 and J usage is TRBJ1-6; the D is unclear. This clonotype was sampled from a man between 50 and 59 years old with acute or convalescent COVID-19. The CDR3 loop reads CASRWSSYNSPLHF. In DNA, the CDR3 is TGTGCCAGCCGCTGGAGCTCCTATAATTCACCCCTCCACTTT.